This paragraph reports one T cell receptor beta chain. This entry is derived from a study of blood T cell repertoires in COVID-19. Study as a whole: The United States, Italy and Spain supplied acute and convalescent COVID-19 samples. T cells, B-cell-depleted T cells, or PBMCs supplied cDNA or gDNA.

In the source study's methods: It was from reference gene primer amplification that nucleated cell counts were estimated. Libraries were prepared by immunoSEQ multiplex PCR; TCRdb keeps only in-frame clonotypes and omits some of them. Clone size and V and J calls were adopted from that table, with D and trimming inferred from the DNA. In the table there are around 60,000 clones, approximately 75% of which are singletons. The ends were cut back, 0 bases at V and 1 base at J, with 12 bases in the middle. CDR1 is SGHDN, CDR2 FVKESK, per germline. The CDR3 runs 16 residues. Specimen: peripheral blood. This rearrangement joins TRBV14 to TRBJ1-2, with a possible D match to TRBD1 (6 bases). This clonotype originated in an elderly man with acute or convalescent COVID-19. CDR3 sequence (DNA): TGTGCCAGCAGCCAAGAAAAAACAGGGCTTAACTATGGCTACACCTTC. Translation: CASSQEKTGLNYGYTF. Using reference TRBV14 and TRBJ1-2 for the parts outside the CDR3, the full variable domain is EAGVTQFPSHSVIEKGQTVTLRCDPISGHDNLYWYRRVMGKEIKFLLHFVKESKQDESGMPNNRFLAERTGGTYSTLKVQPAELEDSGVYFCASSQEKTGLNYGYTFGSGTRLTVV.